This T cell receptor (beta chain) was obtained from a study of cytomegalovirus exposure and HLA in healthy donors. The overall study: The 95 to 150 validation repertoires used a platform that matched the one used for the 550 to 800 first-cohort repertoires, as a later analysis reported. Study outcomes and limitations: Despite most TCR sequences being rare, some public TCRs occurred in many donors. Reports indicated that the classifier achieved high specificity and sensitivity in diagnosing cytomegalovirus status. In vitro experiments confirmed that a few CMV-associated chains were specific for CMV antigens.

As for this clone: Its specificity is unknown.

Repertoires were generated with immunoSEQ multiplex PCR, while TCRdb's copy carries only in-frame clones and drops some. The sample carries 85,000 to 90,000 clones, approximately 96% recorded once. This TCR was sampled from a man aged 18 to 35 in good health and CMV-seronegative. The sequencing input was PBMCs.

In nucleotides, the CDR3 is TGTGCCAGCAGTTCCGACATTACTAGACACGAGCAGTACTTC. Its translation is CASSSDITRHEQYF. The V and J genes are TRBV28 and TRBJ2-7; D may be TRBD2 (5 bases). Germline lookup yields CDR1 MDHEN and CDR2 SYDVKM. V was clipped by 4 bases and J by 5 bases, with 15 bases between them. CDR3 size: 14 residues. The full variable domain, with the rest looked up from reference TRBV28 and TRBJ2-7, is DVKVTQSSRYLVKRTGEKVFLECVQDMDHENMFWYRQDPGLGLRLIYFSYDVKMKEKGDIPEGYSVSREKKERFSLILESASTNQTSMYLCASSSDITRHEQYFGPGTRLTVT.